The rows below give T cell receptor beta chains drawn from one sample of a study of T cell responses to AZD1222 COVID-19 vaccine. Repertoires were generated with immunoSEQ multiplex PCR, while TCRdb's copy carries only in-frame clones and drops some. The sample contains roughly 130,000 clones, 85% to 95% of which appear only once. Sample: peripheral blood, taken on day 0 of AZD1222 vaccination. These receptors came from an adult in good health. Both conserved end residues are part of each CDR3. Fields, in order: V gene, J gene, D gene, clone size, CDR3 DNA, CDR3 protein. The D gene is left open where the match is weak. Size is omitted from some rows. Given values are once, few, many or a class for expanded clones.

V gene: TRBV7-9; J gene: TRBJ2-3; D gene: TRBD1; clone size: few; CDR3 DNA: TGTGCCAGCAGCCCCGGGACAGGGACAGATACGCAGTATTTT; CDR3 protein: CASSPGTGTDTQYF
V gene: TRBV9; J gene: TRBJ2-7; D gene: -; clone size: -; CDR3 DNA: TGTGCCAGCAGCGTCGGCAGCAACCTCTACGAGCAGTACTTC; CDR3 protein: CASSVGSNLYEQYF
V gene: TRBV6-5; J gene: TRBJ2-5; D gene: TRBD2; clone size: -; CDR3 DNA: TGTGCCAGCAGTTCTAGCGGGAGAGAGGAGACCCAGTACTTC; CDR3 protein: CASSSSGREETQYF
V gene: TRBV27; J gene: TRBJ2-7; D gene: TRBD2; clone size: -; CDR3 DNA: TGTGCCAGCAGTCGGAGCGGGGGAGGGCCCCACGAGCAGTACTTC; CDR3 protein: CASSRSGGGPHEQYF
V gene: TRBV2; J gene: TRBJ2-7; D gene: -; clone size: -; CDR3 DNA: TGTGCCAGCAGCAGAAGAAGTAACACCTACGAGCAGTACTTC; CDR3 protein: CASSRRSNTYEQYF
V gene: TRBV28; J gene: TRBJ1-5; D gene: -; clone size: -; CDR3 DNA: TGTGCCAGCAGTCTGATTTATAGCAATCAGCCCCAGCATTTT; CDR3 protein: CASSLIYSNQPQHF
V gene: TRBV5-4; J gene: TRBJ2-7; D gene: -; clone size: -; CDR3 DNA: TGTGCCAGCAGCCGGGAAGTGGGGGAGCAGTACTTC; CDR3 protein: CASSREVGEQYF
V gene: TRBV19; J gene: TRBJ1-4; D gene: -; clone size: -; CDR3 DNA: TGTGCCAGTAGTGCCATTTCAACTAATGAAAAACTGTTTTTT; CDR3 protein: CASSAISTNEKLFF
V gene: TRBV6-1; J gene: TRBJ1-1; D gene: TRBD1; clone size: once; CDR3 DNA: TGTGCCAGCAGTGAAGGGACAGGGGATAACACTGAAGCTTTCTTT; CDR3 protein: CASSEGTGDNTEAFF
V gene: TRBV19; J gene: TRBJ2-1; D gene: -; clone size: -; CDR3 DNA: TGTGCCAGTAGTTTACTCGCGGGAAGACACAATGAGCAGTTCTTC; CDR3 protein: CASSLLAGRHNEQFF
V gene: TRBV2; J gene: TRBJ1-2; D gene: TRBD1; clone size: -; CDR3 DNA: TGTGCCAGCAGCCCGAGGGACCAGGGGGACTATGGCTACACCTTC; CDR3 protein: CASSPRDQGDYGYTF
V gene: TRBV10-3; J gene: TRBJ2-7; D gene: TRBD2; clone size: -; CDR3 DNA: TGTGCCATCAGCGCCGGACTAGCGGGAGTCAGGGAGCAGTACTTC; CDR3 protein: CAISAGLAGVREQYF
V gene: TRBV5-4; J gene: TRBJ2-7; D gene: TRBD2; clone size: -; CDR3 DNA: TGTGCCAGCAGCTTGGACGGCGGGAGGTACGAGCAGTACTTC; CDR3 protein: CASSLDGGRYEQYF
V gene: TRBV7-6; J gene: TRBJ2-2; D gene: -; clone size: -; CDR3 DNA: TGTGCCAGCAGCTTAGCGGCTAGCCCCGGGGAGCTGTTTTTT; CDR3 protein: CASSLAASPGELFF
V gene: TRBV19; J gene: TRBJ1-3; D gene: TRBD1; clone size: -; CDR3 DNA: TGTGCCAGTAGAGTGACAGGGGCGGACACCATATATTTT; CDR3 protein: CASRVTGADTIYF
V gene: TRBV7-2; J gene: TRBJ2-4; D gene: -; clone size: -; CDR3 DNA: TGTGCCAGCAGCGACATTAGAGGTGCCAAAAACATTCAGTACTTC; CDR3 protein: CASSDIRGAKNIQYF
V gene: TRBV28; J gene: TRBJ2-5; D gene: -; clone size: -; CDR3 DNA: TGTGCCAGCAGCAACTTACAAGAGACCCAGTACTTC; CDR3 protein: CASSNLQETQYF
V gene: TRBV5-1; J gene: TRBJ2-5; D gene: -; clone size: -; CDR3 DNA: TGCGCCAGCAGATCGGGTTCTGGGGGAGAGACCCAGTACTTC; CDR3 protein: CASRSGSGGETQYF
V gene: TRBV28; J gene: TRBJ1-1; D gene: -; clone size: once; CDR3 DNA: TGTGCCAGCAGTTTCGGGCAGGAGGACACTGAAGCTTTCTTT; CDR3 protein: CASSFGQEDTEAFF
V gene: TRBV6-5; J gene: TRBJ1-5; D gene: TRBD1; clone size: -; CDR3 DNA: TGTGCCAGCAGTTACTCGAACAGGGGAGGTCAGCCCCAGCATTTT; CDR3 protein: CASSYSNRGGQPQHF
V gene: TRBV4-1; J gene: TRBJ1-2; D gene: -; clone size: -; CDR3 DNA: TGCGCCAGCAGCCAAGATATCAGGGAGAACTATGGCTACACCTTC; CDR3 protein: CASSQDIRENYGYTF
V gene: TRBV6-2/TRBV6-3; J gene: TRBJ2-7; D gene: TRBD2; clone size: -; CDR3 DNA: TGTGCCAGCAGCGCGGGGACTAGCGGATTCTACGAGCAGTACTTT; CDR3 protein: CASSAGTSGFYEQYF
V gene: TRBV30; J gene: TRBJ1-2; D gene: -; clone size: -; CDR3 DNA: TGTGCCTGGAGCAAGACAGTTTATGGCTACACCTTC; CDR3 protein: CAWSKTVYGYTF
V gene: TRBV11-2; J gene: TRBJ2-5; D gene: TRBD2; clone size: -; CDR3 DNA: TGTGCCAGCAGCTTAATGGGTAGCGGGAATCAAGAGACCCAGTACTTC; CDR3 protein: CASSLMGSGNQETQYF
V gene: TRBV5-1; J gene: TRBJ1-1; D gene: TRBD1; clone size: -; CDR3 DNA: TGCGCCAGCAGCTGGCCGGACAGGGAGAACACTGAAGCTTTCTTT; CDR3 protein: CASSWPDRENTEAFF
V gene: TRBV6-5; J gene: TRBJ1-6; D gene: -; clone size: -; CDR3 DNA: TGTGCCAGCAGTTACCGTTCTGGGGGCGGTTCACCCCTCCACTTT; CDR3 protein: CASSYRSGGGSPLHF
V gene: TRBV10-3; J gene: TRBJ1-6; D gene: -; clone size: -; CDR3 DNA: TGTGCCTCCTCGACGGGGGAGGGTTCACCCCTCCACTTT; CDR3 protein: CASSTGEGSPLHF
V gene: TRBV27; J gene: TRBJ2-1; D gene: -; clone size: -; CDR3 DNA: TGTGCCAGCAGTTTTAGGCTTACCGATGAGCAGTTCTTC; CDR3 protein: CASSFRLTDEQFF
V gene: TRBV18; J gene: TRBJ1-1; D gene: -; clone size: once; CDR3 DNA: TGTGCCAGCTCACCAAACAACCCGGGGGGACGCGGTATGAACACTGAAGCTTTCTTT; CDR3 protein: CASSPNNPGGRGMNTEAFF
V gene: TRBV28; J gene: TRBJ1-1; D gene: -; clone size: -; CDR3 DNA: TGTGCCAGCAGTCCCCCCCGGGGTGCGGGCACTGAAGCTTTCTTT; CDR3 protein: CASSPPRGAGTEAFF
V gene: TRBV29-1; J gene: TRBJ2-1; D gene: -; clone size: -; CDR3 DNA: TGCAGCGTCCTCCGGGACTCCCCGAACAATGAGCAGTTCTTC; CDR3 protein: CSVLRDSPNNEQFF
V gene: TRBV18; J gene: TRBJ1-1; D gene: -; clone size: -; CDR3 DNA: TGTGCCAGCTCACTCGAGTACTACACTGAAGCTTTCTTT; CDR3 protein: CASSLEYYTEAFF
V gene: TRBV2; J gene: TRBJ2-6; D gene: -; clone size: -; CDR3 DNA: TGTGCCAGCAGTATCGACAGCTCTGGGGCCAACGTCCTGACTTTC; CDR3 protein: CASSIDSSGANVLTF
V gene: TRBV4-1; J gene: TRBJ2-3; D gene: -; clone size: -; CDR3 DNA: TGCGCCAGCAGCCAAGATGAAGATACGCAGTATTTT; CDR3 protein: CASSQDEDTQYF
V gene: TRBV10-1; J gene: TRBJ1-6; D gene: -; clone size: -; CDR3 DNA: TGCGCCAGCAGTGAATCGTCCCCTAATTCACCCCTCCACTTT; CDR3 protein: CASSESSPNSPLHF
V gene: TRBV6-6; J gene: TRBJ2-2; D gene: -; clone size: -; CDR3 DNA: TGTGCCAGCAGTTACTCGACAGGACTCAACACCGGGGAGCTGTTTTTT; CDR3 protein: CASSYSTGLNTGELFF
V gene: TRBV30; J gene: TRBJ2-5; D gene: TRBD1; clone size: -; CDR3 DNA: TGTGCCTGGGGGGACAGGGGAGGGGAGACCCAGTACTTC; CDR3 protein: CAWGDRGGETQYF
V gene: TRBV5-1; J gene: TRBJ2-7; D gene: -; clone size: -; CDR3 DNA: TGCGCCAGCAGCTTGGTTGGGGCGTCATCCTACGAGCAGTACTTC; CDR3 protein: CASSLVGASSYEQYF
V gene: TRBV12-3/TRBV12-4; J gene: TRBJ1-1; D gene: -; clone size: once; CDR3 DNA: TGTGCCAGCAGTGCCTCCGGGATTGAAGCTTTCTTT; CDR3 protein: CASSASGIEAFF
V gene: TRBV5-1; J gene: TRBJ1-6; D gene: -; clone size: -; CDR3 DNA: TGCGCCAGCAGCTTGGTCTGGCAGGGAAGCTCCTATAATTCACCCCTCCACTTT; CDR3 protein: CASSLVWQGSSYNSPLHF
V gene: TRBV28; J gene: TRBJ2-1; D gene: -; clone size: -; CDR3 DNA: TGTGCCAGCAGTCCCCCCAAACTAATAGCGGAGCAGTTCTTC; CDR3 protein: CASSPPKLIAEQFF
V gene: TRBV7-9; J gene: TRBJ2-1; D gene: -; clone size: -; CDR3 DNA: TGTGCCAGCAGCTTAGTACCAGATTACAATGAGCAGTTCTTC; CDR3 protein: CASSLVPDYNEQFF
V gene: TRBV7-9; J gene: TRBJ2-3; D gene: TRBD2; clone size: once; CDR3 DNA: TGTGCCAGCAGCTTAAGATCAGGCGGGAGTTCAGATACGCAGTATTTT; CDR3 protein: CASSLRSGGSSDTQYF
V gene: TRBV9; J gene: TRBJ2-5; D gene: TRBD2; clone size: -; CDR3 DNA: TGTGCCAGCAGCTTGACGCGGGGGATACAAGAGACCCAGTACTTC; CDR3 protein: CASSLTRGIQETQYF
V gene: TRBV11-2; J gene: TRBJ2-2; D gene: TRBD2; clone size: -; CDR3 DNA: TGTGCCAGCAGCTTAATAAGGGAGGGCGGGGAGCTGTTTTTT; CDR3 protein: CASSLIREGGELFF
V gene: TRBV27; J gene: TRBJ1-2; D gene: TRBD1; clone size: -; CDR3 DNA: TGTGCCAGCAGTAGCGACAGGGACCGTTATGGCTACACCTTC; CDR3 protein: CASSSDRDRYGYTF
V gene: TRBV19; J gene: TRBJ1-1; D gene: -; clone size: -; CDR3 DNA: TGTGCCAGTTGGGGCAAGGGTTGGGACACTGAAGCTTTCTTT; CDR3 protein: CASWGKGWDTEAFF